Listed below are T cell receptor beta chains from one sample, sequenced in a study of naive and memory T cell subsets. TCRdb fed the 5' RACE reads into MiXCR, producing one record per CDR3 protein. The data hold roughly 62,000 distinct CDR3 sequences, with roughly 7% observed a single time. Source of these receptors: a male donor in good health. Each CDR3 is given with its conserved first and last residue. A D gene is named only where the DNA matches it firmly. Part of the rows lack a size; the others show once, few, many or a class for expanded clones.

j_gene	d_gene	abundance	v_gene	CDR3nt	CDR3aa
TRBJ2-7	-	-	TRBV5-1	TGCGCCAGCAGCGGTTTGGGCGATGCAAGAACGGAGCAGTACTTC	CASSGLGDARTEQYF
TRBJ2-3	TRBD1	-	TRBV20-1	TGCAGTGCTATCCCCAGGGGGCGAGGCACAGATACGCAGTATTTT	CSAIPRGRGTDTQYF
TRBJ2-1	-	many	TRBV7-9	TGTGCCAGCAGCTCGCTACCCTCATCCGGGACCTTTTCCTACAATGAGCAGTTCTTC	CASSSLPSSGTFSYNEQFF
TRBJ2-5	-	-	TRBV5-6	TGTGCCAGCAGCTTGGGCGGCCAAGAGACCCAGTACTTC	CASSLGGQETQYF
TRBJ2-3	-	-	TRBV12-3/TRBV12-4	TGTGCCAGCAGTTTGCGGCAGGGGCCCACAGATACGCAGTATTTT	CASSLRQGPTDTQYF
TRBJ2-1	-	many	TRBV5-1	TGCGCCAGCAGCTTGGGCCACGAGGGACCGTCCTTATACTCCTACAATGAGCAGTTCTTC	CASSLGHEGPSLYSYNEQFF
TRBJ2-5	-	many	TRBV11-2	TGTGCCAGCAGCTTAGTGTTGGGGGCTGGAGAGACCCAGTACTTC	CASSLVLGAGETQYF
TRBJ1-1	-	many	TRBV10-2	TGCGCCAGCAGTCAAGGGGGGACTGAAGCTTTCTTT	CASSQGGTEAFF
TRBJ2-2	-	many	TRBV10-2	TGCGCCAGCACCCTATTTAACAGGAACACCGGGGAGCTGTTTTTT	CASTLFNRNTGELFF
TRBJ2-2	-	few	TRBV6-5	TGTGCCAGCAGTCAGGTCCGTTCGACGAACACCGGGGAGCTGTTTTTT	CASSQVRSTNTGELFF
TRBJ2-7	-	few	TRBV7-9	TGTGCCAGCACCGGACGGGGGACACCGTCCTACGAGCAGTACTTC	CASTGRGTPSYEQYF
TRBJ2-7	-	many	TRBV6-5	TGTGCCAGCAGTTACAAGAAAGCGAATTGGGCCTACGAGCAGTACTTC	CASSYKKANWAYEQYF
TRBJ1-1	-	-	TRBV10-2	TGCGCCAGCAGTGATATCGGGAATGAAGCTTTCTTT	CASSDIGNEAFF
TRBJ2-1	-	few	TRBV24-1	TGTGCCACCAGTGAGGGGCTGGGACGGGGCTACAATGAGCAGTTCTTC	CATSEGLGRGYNEQFF
TRBJ2-1	TRBD2	-	TRBV20-1	TGCAGTGCTACTGGACTAGCGGGGGGGCCTTGGTTCTTC	CSATGLAGGPWFF
TRBJ2-1	-	few	TRBV19	TGTGCCACAGACCCGGGACCCGGGCAGTGGGAGCAGTTCTTC	CATDPGPGQWEQFF
TRBJ2-7	-	-	TRBV29-1	TGCAGCGTTGAAGGGGGGGCAGGGGGCTCCTACGAGCAGTACTTC	CSVEGGAGGSYEQYF
TRBJ1-2	TRBD1	few	TRBV6-5	TGTGCCAGCAGCCCGGGACAGGGCTGGAACTATGGCTACACCTTC	CASSPGQGWNYGYTF